This T cell receptor (beta chain) was retrieved from a study of T cells in localized non-small cell lung cancer. General observations from the study: Clonality of T cells reached its maximum in uninvolved adjacent lung, surpassing tumor. Higher T cell density in the blood was associated with longer overall survival, whereas higher adjacent-lung clonality associated with shorter survival.

As regards this clone: Its antigen is as yet unknown.

V gave up 4 bases and J gave up 0 bases, with 12 bases separating them. CDR1 is SQVTM and CDR2 is ANQGSEA in the germline V gene. The CDR3 contains 14 residues. The data were produced by immunoSEQ multiplex PCR, yet TCRdb's version contains in-frame clones alone and is incomplete. The table records about 11,000 clones, approximately 91% of them present only once. The chain joins TRBV29-1 to TRBJ1-1; no clear D. This receptor was taken from a male donor at least 60 years old with stage III lung adenocarcinoma. This sample comprised peripheral blood, obtained before any cancer treatment. The CDR3 spells CSVVGWKMNTEAFF. DNA of the CDR3: TGCAGCGTTGTAGGGTGGAAAATGAACACTGAAGCTTTCTTT.